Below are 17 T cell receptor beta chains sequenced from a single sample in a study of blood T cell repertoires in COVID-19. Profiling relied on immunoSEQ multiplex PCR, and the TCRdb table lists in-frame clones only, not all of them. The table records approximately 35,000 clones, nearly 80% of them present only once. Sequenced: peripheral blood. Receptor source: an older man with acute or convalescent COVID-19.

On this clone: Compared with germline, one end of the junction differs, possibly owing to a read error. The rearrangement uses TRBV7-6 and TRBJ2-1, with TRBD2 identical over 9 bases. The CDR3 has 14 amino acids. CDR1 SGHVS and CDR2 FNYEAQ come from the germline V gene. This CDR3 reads CASSVAGAYNEQFF. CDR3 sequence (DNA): TGTGCCAGCAGCGTAGCGGGAGCCTACAATGAGCAGTTCTTC.

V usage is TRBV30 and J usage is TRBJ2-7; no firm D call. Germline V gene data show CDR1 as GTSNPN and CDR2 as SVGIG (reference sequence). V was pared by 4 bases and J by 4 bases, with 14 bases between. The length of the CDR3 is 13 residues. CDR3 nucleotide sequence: TGTGCCTGGACCGCCCCACTAAGGTACGAGCAGTACTTC. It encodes CAWTAPLRYEQYF.

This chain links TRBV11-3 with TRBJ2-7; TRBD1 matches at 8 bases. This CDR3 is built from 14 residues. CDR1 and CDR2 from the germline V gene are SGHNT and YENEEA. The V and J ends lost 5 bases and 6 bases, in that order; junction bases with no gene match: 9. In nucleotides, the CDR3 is TGTGCCAGCAGCCCGAGGACAGGGAGTGGCGAGCAGTACTTC. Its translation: CASSPRTGSGEQYF.

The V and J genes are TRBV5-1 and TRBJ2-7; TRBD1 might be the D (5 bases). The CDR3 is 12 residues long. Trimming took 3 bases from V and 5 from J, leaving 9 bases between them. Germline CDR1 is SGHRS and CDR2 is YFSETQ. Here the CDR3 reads CASSYQGHEQYF. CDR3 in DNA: TGCGCCAGCAGCTACCAGGGCCACGAGCAGTACTTC.

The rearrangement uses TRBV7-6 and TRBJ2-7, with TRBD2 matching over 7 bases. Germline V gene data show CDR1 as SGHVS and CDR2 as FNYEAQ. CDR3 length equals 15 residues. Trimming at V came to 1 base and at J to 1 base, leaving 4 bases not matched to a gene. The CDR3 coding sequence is TGTGCCAGCAGCTTAGAGTCTAGCGGATCCTACGAGCAGTACTTC. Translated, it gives CASSLESSGSYEQYF.

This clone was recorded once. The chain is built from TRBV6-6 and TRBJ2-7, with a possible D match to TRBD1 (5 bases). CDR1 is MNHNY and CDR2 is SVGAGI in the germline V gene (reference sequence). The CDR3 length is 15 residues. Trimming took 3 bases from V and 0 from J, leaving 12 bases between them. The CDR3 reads CASSYSDQGSYEQYF. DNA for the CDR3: TGTGCCAGCAGTTATTCTGACCAGGGCTCCTACGAGCAGTACTTC.

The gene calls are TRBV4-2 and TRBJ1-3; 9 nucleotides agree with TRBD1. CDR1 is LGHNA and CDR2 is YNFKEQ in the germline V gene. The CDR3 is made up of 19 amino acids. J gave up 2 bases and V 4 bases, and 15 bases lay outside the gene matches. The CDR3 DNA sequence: TGTGCCAGCAGCCCGACCTACCTGACAGGGGGGACACCTGGAAACACCATATATTTT. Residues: CASSPTYLTGGTPGNTIYF.

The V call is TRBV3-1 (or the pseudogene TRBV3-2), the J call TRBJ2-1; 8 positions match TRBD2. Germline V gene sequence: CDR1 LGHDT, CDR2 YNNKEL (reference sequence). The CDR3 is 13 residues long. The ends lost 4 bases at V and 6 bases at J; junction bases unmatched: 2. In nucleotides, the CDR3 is TGTGCCAGCAGCCCGACTAGCGTCAATGAGCAGTTCTTC. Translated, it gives CASSPTSVNEQFF.

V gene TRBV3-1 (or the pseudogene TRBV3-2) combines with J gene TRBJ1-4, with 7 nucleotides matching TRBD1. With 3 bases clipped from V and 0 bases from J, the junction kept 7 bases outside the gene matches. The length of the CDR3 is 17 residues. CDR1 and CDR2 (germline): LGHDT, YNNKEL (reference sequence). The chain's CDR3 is CASSQRRGPATNEKLFF. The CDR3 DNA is TGTGCCAGCAGCCAGAGAAGGGGGCCCGCAACTAATGAAAAACTGTTTTTT.

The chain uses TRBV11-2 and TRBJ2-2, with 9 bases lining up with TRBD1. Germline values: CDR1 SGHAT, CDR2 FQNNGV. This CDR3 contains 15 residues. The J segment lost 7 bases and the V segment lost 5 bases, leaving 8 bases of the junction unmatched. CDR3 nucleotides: TGTGCCAGCAGCAAAACCGGGACAGGGATCGGGGAGCTGTTTTTT. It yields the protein CASSKTGTGIGELFF.

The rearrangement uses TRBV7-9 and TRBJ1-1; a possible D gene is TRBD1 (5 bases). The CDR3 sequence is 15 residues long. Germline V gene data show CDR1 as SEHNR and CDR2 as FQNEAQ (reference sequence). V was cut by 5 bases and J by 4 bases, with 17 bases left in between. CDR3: CASSPEATVGTEAFF. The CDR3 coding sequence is TGTGCCAGCAGCCCCGAGGCGACAGTGGGCACTGAAGCTTTCTTT.

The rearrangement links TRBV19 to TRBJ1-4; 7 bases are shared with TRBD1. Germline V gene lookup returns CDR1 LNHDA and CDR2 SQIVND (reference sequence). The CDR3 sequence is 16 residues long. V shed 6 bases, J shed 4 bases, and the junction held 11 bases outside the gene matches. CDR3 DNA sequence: TGTGCCAGTAGATCCCCAGGGGGACAAGATAATGAAAAACTGTTTTTT. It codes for CASRSPGGQDNEKLFF.

The CDR3 protein is CASSHGQGASNIQYF. The CDR3 bases are TGCGCCAGCAGCCATGGACAGGGGGCTTCTAACATTCAGTACTTC. The chain has TRBV4-1 and TRBJ2-4; the match to TRBD1 covers 11 bases. The CDR3 spans 15 residues. Trimming cost V 3 bases and J 7 bases; bases outside gene matches: 5. Germline V gene data show CDR1 as MGHRA and CDR2 as YSYEKL.

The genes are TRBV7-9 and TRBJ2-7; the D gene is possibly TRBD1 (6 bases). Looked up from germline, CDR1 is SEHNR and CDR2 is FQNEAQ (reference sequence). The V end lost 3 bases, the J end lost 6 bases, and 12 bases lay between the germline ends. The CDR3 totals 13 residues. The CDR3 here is CASSFDRSGEQYF. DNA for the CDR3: TGTGCCAGCAGCTTTGACAGGTCGGGCGAGCAGTACTTC.

The chain's CDR3 is CASSPRGRDEKLFF. CDR3 bases: TGTGCCAGCAGCCCGCGGGGCAGGGATGAAAAACTGTTTTTT. The chain joins TRBV5-6 to TRBJ1-4; tentatively, D is TRBD1 (5 bases). Germline V gives CDR1 SGHDT, CDR2 YYEEEE. Trimming removed 4 bases at V and 6 bases at J, with 13 bases between. The CDR3 extends over 14 amino acids.

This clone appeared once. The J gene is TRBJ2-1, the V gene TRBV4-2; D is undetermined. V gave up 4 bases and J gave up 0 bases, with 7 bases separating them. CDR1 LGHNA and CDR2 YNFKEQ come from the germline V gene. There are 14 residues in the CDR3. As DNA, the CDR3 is TGTGCCAGCAGCCTTCTGAGCTCCTACAATGAGCAGTTCTTC. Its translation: CASSLLSSYNEQFF.

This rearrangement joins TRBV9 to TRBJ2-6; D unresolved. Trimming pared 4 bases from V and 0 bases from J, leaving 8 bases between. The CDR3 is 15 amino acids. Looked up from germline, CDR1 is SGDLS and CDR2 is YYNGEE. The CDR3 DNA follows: TGTGCCAGCAGCAAGAGTTACTCTGGGGCCAACGTCCTGACTTTC. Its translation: CASSKSYSGANVLTF.